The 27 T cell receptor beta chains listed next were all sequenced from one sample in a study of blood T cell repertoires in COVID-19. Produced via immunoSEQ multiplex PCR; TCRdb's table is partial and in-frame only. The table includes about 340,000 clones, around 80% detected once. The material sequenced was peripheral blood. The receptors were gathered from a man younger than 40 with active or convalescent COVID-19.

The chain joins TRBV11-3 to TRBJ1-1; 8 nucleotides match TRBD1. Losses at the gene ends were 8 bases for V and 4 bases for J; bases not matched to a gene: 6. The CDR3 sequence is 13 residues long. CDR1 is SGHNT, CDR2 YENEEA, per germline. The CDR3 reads CASSGQAGTEAFF. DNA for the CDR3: TGTGCCAGCTCGGGACAGGCGGGCACTGAAGCTTTCTTT.

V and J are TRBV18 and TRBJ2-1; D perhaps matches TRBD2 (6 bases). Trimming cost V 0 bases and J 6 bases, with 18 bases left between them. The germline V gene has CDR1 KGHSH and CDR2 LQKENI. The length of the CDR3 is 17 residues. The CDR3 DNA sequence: TGTGCCAGCTCACCACCCGGGACTCCGAGTTGGGGCAATGAGCAGTTCTTC. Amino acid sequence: CASSPPGTPSWGNEQFF.

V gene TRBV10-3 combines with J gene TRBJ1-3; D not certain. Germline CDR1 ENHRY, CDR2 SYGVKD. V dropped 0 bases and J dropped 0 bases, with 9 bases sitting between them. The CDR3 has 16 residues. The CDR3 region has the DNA TGTGCCATCAGTGAGTCGCGGTCCTTCTCTGGAAACACCATATATTTT. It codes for CAISESRSFSGNTIYF.

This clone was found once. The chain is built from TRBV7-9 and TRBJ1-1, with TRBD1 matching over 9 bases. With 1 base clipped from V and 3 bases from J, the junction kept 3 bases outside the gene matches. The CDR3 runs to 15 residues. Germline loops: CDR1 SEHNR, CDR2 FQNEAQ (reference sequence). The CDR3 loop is CASSLGQGVDTEAFF. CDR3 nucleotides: TGTGCCAGCAGCTTAGGACAGGGGGTGGACACTGAAGCTTTCTTT.

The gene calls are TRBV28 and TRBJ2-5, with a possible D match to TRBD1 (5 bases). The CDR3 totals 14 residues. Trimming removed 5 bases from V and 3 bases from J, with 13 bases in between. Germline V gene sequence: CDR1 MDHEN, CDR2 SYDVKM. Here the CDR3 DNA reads TGTGCCAGCAGTCCATGGGGCAGAGAAGAGACCCAGTACTTC. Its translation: CASSPWGREETQYF.

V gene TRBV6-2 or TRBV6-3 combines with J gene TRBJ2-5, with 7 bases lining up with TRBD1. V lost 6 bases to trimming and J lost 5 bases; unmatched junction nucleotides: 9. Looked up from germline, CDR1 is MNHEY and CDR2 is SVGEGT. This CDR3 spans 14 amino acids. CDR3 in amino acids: CASSPRGSVETQYF. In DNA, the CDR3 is TGTGCCAGCAGCCCCAGGGGGTCGGTTGAGACCCAGTACTTC.

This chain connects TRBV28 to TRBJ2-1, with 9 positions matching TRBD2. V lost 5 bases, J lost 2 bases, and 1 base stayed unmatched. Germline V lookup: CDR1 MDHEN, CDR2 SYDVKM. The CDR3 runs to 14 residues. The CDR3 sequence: CASSPSGTYNEQFF. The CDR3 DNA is TGTGCCAGCAGTCCTAGCGGGACCTACAATGAGCAGTTCTTC.

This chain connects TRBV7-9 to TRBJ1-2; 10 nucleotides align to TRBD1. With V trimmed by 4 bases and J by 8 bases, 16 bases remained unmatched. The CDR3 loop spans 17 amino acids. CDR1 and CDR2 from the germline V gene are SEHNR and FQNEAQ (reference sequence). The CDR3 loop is CASSSTTGQGLLGGYTF. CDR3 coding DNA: TGTGCCAGCAGCTCAACGACGGGACAGGGGCTTTTGGGGGGCTACACCTTC.

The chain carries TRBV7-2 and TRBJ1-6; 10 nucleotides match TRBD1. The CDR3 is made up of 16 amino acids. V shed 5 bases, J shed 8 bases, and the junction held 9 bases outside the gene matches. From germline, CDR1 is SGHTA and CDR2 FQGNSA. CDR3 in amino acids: CASSLGGQGTYSPLHF. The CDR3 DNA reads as TGTGCCAGCAGCCTAGGGGGACAGGGGACGTATTCACCCCTCCACTTT.

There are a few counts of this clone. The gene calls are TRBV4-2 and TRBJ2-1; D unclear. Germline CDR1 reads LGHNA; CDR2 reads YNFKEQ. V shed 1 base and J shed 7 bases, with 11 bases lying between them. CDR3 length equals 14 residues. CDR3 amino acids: CASSQGDSGNEQFF. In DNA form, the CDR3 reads TGTGCCAGCAGCCAAGGCGACTCCGGGAATGAGCAGTTCTTC.

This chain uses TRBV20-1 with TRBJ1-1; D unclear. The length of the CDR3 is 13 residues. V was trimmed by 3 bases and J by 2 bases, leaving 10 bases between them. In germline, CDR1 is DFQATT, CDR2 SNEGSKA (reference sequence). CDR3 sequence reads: CSASYSPNTEAFF. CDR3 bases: TGCAGTGCTAGTTACAGTCCTAACACTGAAGCTTTCTTT.

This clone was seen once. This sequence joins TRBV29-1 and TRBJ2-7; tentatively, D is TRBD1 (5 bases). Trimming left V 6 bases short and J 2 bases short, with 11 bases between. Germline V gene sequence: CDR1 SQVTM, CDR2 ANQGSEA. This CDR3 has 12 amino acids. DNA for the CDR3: TGCAGCGTGATGACAGACCCCTACGAGCAGTACTTC. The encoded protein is CSVMTDPYEQYF.

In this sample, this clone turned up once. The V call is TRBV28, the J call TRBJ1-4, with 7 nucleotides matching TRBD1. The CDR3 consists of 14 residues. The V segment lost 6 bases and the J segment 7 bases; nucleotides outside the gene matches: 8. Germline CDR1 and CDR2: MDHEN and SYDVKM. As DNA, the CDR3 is TGTGCCAGCAGCCGCGGACAGGCGGGTGAAAAACTGTTTTTT. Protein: CASSRGQAGEKLFF.

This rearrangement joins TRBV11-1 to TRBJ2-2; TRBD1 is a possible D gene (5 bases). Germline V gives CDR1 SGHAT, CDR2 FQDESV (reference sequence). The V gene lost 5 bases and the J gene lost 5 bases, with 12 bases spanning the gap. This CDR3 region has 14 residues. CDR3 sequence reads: CASSVLPGTGELFF. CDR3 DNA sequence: TGTGCCAGCAGCGTCCTCCCAGGGACCGGGGAGCTGTTTTTT.

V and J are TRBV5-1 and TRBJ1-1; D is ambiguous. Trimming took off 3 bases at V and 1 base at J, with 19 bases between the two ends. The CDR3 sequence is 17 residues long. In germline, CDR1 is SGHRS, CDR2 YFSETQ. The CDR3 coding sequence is TGCGCCAGCAGCTCGAGTATAGTATTACCCGGGAACACTGAAGCTTTCTTT. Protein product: CASSSSIVLPGNTEAFF.

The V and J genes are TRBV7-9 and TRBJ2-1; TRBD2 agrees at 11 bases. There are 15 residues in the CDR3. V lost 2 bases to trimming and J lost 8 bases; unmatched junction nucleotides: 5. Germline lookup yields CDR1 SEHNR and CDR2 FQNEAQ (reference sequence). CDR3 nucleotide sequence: TGTGCCAGCAGCTTATTTAGCGGGAGGGTTGATGAGCAGTTCTTC. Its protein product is CASSLFSGRVDEQFF.

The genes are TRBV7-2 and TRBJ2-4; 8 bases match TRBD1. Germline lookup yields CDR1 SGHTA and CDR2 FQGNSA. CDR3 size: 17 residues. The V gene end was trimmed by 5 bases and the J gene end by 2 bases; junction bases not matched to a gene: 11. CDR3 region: CASSAISGGAPKNIQYF. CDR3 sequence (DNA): TGTGCCAGCAGCGCCATATCAGGGGGCGCCCCCAAAAACATTCAGTACTTC.

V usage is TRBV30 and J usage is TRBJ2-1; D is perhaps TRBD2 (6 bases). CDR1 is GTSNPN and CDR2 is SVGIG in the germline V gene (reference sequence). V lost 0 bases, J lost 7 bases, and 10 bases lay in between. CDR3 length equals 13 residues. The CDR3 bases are TGTGCCTGGAGTGTACTCGGGGGTAATGAGCAGTTCTTC. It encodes CAWSVLGGNEQFF.

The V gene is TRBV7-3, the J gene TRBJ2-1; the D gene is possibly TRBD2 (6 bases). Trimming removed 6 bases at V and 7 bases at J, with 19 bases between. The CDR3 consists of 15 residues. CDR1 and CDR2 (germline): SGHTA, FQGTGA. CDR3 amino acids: CASREGSALGNEQFF. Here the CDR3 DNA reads TGTGCCAGCAGGGAGGGATCCGCTTTGGGGAATGAGCAGTTCTTC.

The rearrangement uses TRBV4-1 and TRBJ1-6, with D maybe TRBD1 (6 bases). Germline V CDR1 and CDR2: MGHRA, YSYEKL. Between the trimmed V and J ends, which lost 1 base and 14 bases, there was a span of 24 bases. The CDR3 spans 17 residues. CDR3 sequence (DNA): TGCGCCAGCAGCCAAGTGGGGGCCTCGGGAAGGGCCTTCACCCTCCACTTT. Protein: CASSQVGASGRAFTLHF.

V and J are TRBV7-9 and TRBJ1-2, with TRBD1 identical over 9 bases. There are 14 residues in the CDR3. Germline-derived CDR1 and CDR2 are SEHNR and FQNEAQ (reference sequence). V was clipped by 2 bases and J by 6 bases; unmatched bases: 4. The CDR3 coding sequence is TGTGCCAGCAGCTTACCCGGGACAGGGCATGGCTACACCTTC. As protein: CASSLPGTGHGYTF.

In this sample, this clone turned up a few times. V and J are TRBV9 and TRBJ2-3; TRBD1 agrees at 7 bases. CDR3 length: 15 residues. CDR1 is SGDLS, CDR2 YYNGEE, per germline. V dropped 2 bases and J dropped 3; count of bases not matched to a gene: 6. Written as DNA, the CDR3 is TGTGCCAGCAGCGTTACAGGGGTGACGACAGATACGCAGTATTTT. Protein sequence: CASSVTGVTTDTQYF.

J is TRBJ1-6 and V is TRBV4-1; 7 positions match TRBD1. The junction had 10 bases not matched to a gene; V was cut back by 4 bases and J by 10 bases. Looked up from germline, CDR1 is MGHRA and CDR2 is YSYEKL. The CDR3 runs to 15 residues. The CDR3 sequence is CASSLTGTALSPLHF. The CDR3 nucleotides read TGCGCCAGCAGCCTTACCGGGACAGCCCTCTCACCCCTCCACTTT.

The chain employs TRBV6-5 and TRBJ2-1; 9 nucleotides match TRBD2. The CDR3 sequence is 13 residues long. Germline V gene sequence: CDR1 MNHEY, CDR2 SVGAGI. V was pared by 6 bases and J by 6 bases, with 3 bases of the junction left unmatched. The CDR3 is CASSLLAGNEQFF. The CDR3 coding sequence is TGTGCCAGCAGCTTACTAGCGGGCAATGAGCAGTTCTTC.

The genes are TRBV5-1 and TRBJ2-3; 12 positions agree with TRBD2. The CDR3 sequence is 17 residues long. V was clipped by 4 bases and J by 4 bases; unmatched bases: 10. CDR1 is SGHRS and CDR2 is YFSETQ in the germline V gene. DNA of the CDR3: TGCGCCAGCAGCCTCCGACTAGCGGGGGTGGTCCCAGATACGCAGTATTTT. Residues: CASSLRLAGVVPDTQYF.

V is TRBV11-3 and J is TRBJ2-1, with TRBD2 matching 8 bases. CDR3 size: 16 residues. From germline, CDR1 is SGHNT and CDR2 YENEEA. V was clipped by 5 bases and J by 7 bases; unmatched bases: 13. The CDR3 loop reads CASSPFSRGGRNEQFF. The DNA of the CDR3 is TGTGCCAGCAGCCCTTTTAGCCGGGGGGGCAGGAATGAGCAGTTCTTC.

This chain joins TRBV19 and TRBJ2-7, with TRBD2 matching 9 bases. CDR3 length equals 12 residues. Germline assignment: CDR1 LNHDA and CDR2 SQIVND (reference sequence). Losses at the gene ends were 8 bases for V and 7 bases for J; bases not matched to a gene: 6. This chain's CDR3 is CASQRGAGEQYF. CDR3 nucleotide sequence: TGTGCCAGTCAGCGGGGGGCCGGGGAGCAGTACTTC.